The present T cell receptor (beta chain) was sequenced within a study of T cells in Graves' hyperthyroidism and ophthalmopathy. Regarding the study as a whole: In blood, most of the thyroid clonotypes expanded above 0.001 were also present.

This CDR3 has 16 residues. Germline V gene sequence: CDR1 SEHNR, CDR2 FQNEAQ (reference sequence). The V gene end was trimmed by 5 bases and the J gene end by 2 bases; junction bases not matched to a gene: 10. This clonotype has at least ten counts. What it binds is unknown. RNA transcripts were the template for amplifying TCR beta CDR3 regions. RT-PCR in the first round (using the HTBI primer set) targeted the TCR CDR3. TCRdb reanalysed the multiplex PCR reads using MiXCR and keeps one entry per CDR3 protein. The profile covers hundreds of thousands of distinct CDR3 sequences, with roughly 15% appearing a single time and 12% taken by the ten largest. Orbital computed tomography and thyroid ultrasound, together with serum TRAb and thyroxine and clinical symptoms, were used for diagnoses.

The source is a woman between 50 and 59 years old with Graves' ophthalmopathy. The sequenced material came from blood. This chain joins TRBV7-9 and TRBJ2-3; 7 bases map to TRBD2. CDR3 sequence: CASSPPLLAVTDTQYF. The CDR3 coding sequence is TGTGCCAGCAGCCCACCCCTCCTAGCGGTCACAGATACGCAGTATTTT.